Shown below are 28 T cell receptor beta chains from a single sample sequenced in a study of blood T cell repertoires in COVID-19. Using immunoSEQ multiplex PCR, the repertoire was profiled, and TCRdb retains in-frame clones only, with some absent. The table records around 140,000 clones, approximately 88% of them present only once. The sequencing input was peripheral blood. Receptors were obtained from a woman aged 50 to 65 with acute or convalescent COVID-19.

The V call is TRBV27, the J call TRBJ1-6, with TRBD1 identical over 8 bases. V was pared by 3 bases and J by 9 bases, with 7 bases of the junction left unmatched. The CDR3 covers 15 residues. Per the germline V gene, CDR1 is MNHEY and CDR2 is SMNVEV (reference sequence). Here the CDR3 reads CASSFGQGGVSPLHF. Here the CDR3 DNA reads TGTGCCAGCAGTTTCGGACAGGGAGGGGTTTCACCCCTCCACTTT.

V and J are TRBV19 and TRBJ2-7, with TRBD1 matching over 7 bases. V lost 6 bases to trimming and J lost 3 bases; unmatched junction nucleotides: 11. From germline, CDR1 is LNHDA and CDR2 SQIVND (reference sequence). CDR3 length: 15 amino acids. The CDR3 nucleotides read TGTGCCAGTAGGTTTGCCGGGACAGTCCACTACGAGCAGTACTTC. As protein: CASRFAGTVHYEQYF.

J is TRBJ2-7 and V is TRBV4-1, with D possibly TRBD2 on 5 matching bases. The CDR3 has 16 amino acids. Trimming cost V 0 bases and J 0 bases, with 12 bases left between them. CDR1 and CDR2 from the germline V gene are MGHRA and YSYEKL. As DNA, the CDR3 is TGCGCCAGCAGCCAAGAGAGGGCCGTGAGCTCCTACGAGCAGTACTTC. Amino acids: CASSQERAVSSYEQYF.

This chain connects TRBV27 to TRBJ2-1, with 9 bases aligning to TRBD1. The CDR3 has 14 amino acids. V lost 5 bases, J lost 9 bases, and 8 bases stayed unmatched. Germline lookup yields CDR1 MNHEY and CDR2 SMNVEV (reference sequence). The CDR3 region has the DNA TGTGCCAGCAGTCCGGGACAGGGATTAGCTGAGCAGTTCTTC. Its translation is CASSPGQGLAEQFF.

The gene calls are TRBV2 and TRBJ2-1, with 7 bases that match TRBD1. The junction had 13 bases not matched to a gene; V was cut back by 6 bases and J by 8 bases. The CDR3 consists of 15 residues. CDR1 is SNHLY, CDR2 FYNNEI, per germline. CDR3 nucleotides: TGTGCCAGCAGCAGAGCAGGGGGAGTGATGGATGAGCAGTTCTTC. Translated: CASSRAGGVMDEQFF.

This clone was seen once. In DNA, the CDR3 is TGTGCCAGCAGCCAAGAAGGCGGCAGGGGTTACAATGAGCAGTTCTTC. It encodes CASSQEGGRGYNEQFF. The chain uses TRBV3-1 (or the pseudogene TRBV3-2) and TRBJ2-1; TRBD1 is a possible D gene (6 bases). The germline CDR1 and CDR2 sequences are LGHDT and YNNKEL (reference sequence). V lost 0 bases and J lost 4, with 13 bases in between. The CDR3 totals 16 residues.

The chain recombines TRBV6-1 with TRBJ1-1; D call uncertain. The CDR3 totals 14 residues. CDR1 MNHNS and CDR2 SASEGT come from the germline V gene. Trimming removed 1 base from V and 8 bases from J, with 14 bases in between. The CDR3 DNA is TGTGCCAGCAGTGAAGACTGGGCAGCAGCAGAAGCTTTCTTT. It encodes CASSEDWAAAEAFF.

The CDR3 nucleotides are TGTGCCAGCAGTTATTGGGCCAGGGGGCAGGGGGAGTTGGATCAGCCCCAGCATTTT. This encodes CASSYWARGQGELDQPQHF. The gene calls are TRBV2 and TRBJ1-5; 8 bases are shared with TRBD1. The CDR3 sequence is 19 residues long. In germline, CDR1 is SNHLY, CDR2 FYNNEI. V was clipped by 5 bases and J by 5 bases; unmatched bases: 20.

The chain recombines TRBV4-2 with TRBJ1-6; 8 nucleotides agree with TRBD1. The CDR3 runs to 18 residues. The germline CDR1 and CDR2 sequences are LGHNA and YNFKEQ. The V and J ends lost 1 base and 1 base, in that order; junction bases with no gene match: 6. The CDR3 sequence is CASSQAGTGESYNSPLHF. The CDR3 DNA sequence: TGTGCCAGCAGCCAAGCCGGGACAGGTGAATCCTATAATTCACCCCTCCACTTT.

Remarks on this clone: A read error may account for a junction end that differs from germline. This chain joins TRBV7-7 and TRBJ2-1; 13 bases fit TRBD2. This CDR3 is 16 amino acids long. Germline CDR1 is SSHAT and CDR2 is FNYEAQ (reference sequence). CDR3 DNA: TGTGCTAGCAGCCCCGGACTAGCGGGAGATTACAATGAGCAGTTCTTC. It translates to CASSPGLAGDYNEQFF.

The rearrangement links TRBV5-5 to TRBJ2-5; the D gene is possibly TRBD1 (5 bases). Germline V gene data show CDR1 as SGHKS and CDR2 as YYEKEE (reference sequence). There are 15 residues in the CDR3. The V end lost 0 bases, the J end lost 3 bases, and 12 bases lay between the germline ends. In DNA, the CDR3 is TGTGCCAGCAGCTTGGGTCCAGGGTTAGAAGAGACCCAGTACTTC. Encoded protein: CASSLGPGLEETQYF.

The chain has TRBV6-1 and TRBJ2-7, with 9 bases identical to TRBD1. The CDR3 covers 16 residues. Germline lookup yields CDR1 MNHNS and CDR2 SASEGT. V lost 2 bases to trimming and J lost 2 bases; unmatched junction nucleotides: 7. The CDR3 DNA follows: TGTGCCAGCAGTGAAAAAGGACAGGGGACACCCTACGAGCAGTACTTC. This translates into CASSEKGQGTPYEQYF.

V gene TRBV5-5 combines with J gene TRBJ1-6; D may be TRBD1 (5 bases). The CDR3 has 14 amino acids. V was trimmed by 4 bases and J by 10 bases, leaving 15 bases between them. Germline V gene sequence: CDR1 SGHKS, CDR2 YYEKEE (reference sequence). CDR3 residues: CASSKGPGGSPLHF. Written as DNA, the CDR3 is TGTGCCAGCAGCAAGGGACCGGGGGGATCACCCCTCCACTTT.

The chain has TRBV5-1 and TRBJ2-5; 11 positions agree with TRBD1. J was trimmed by 5 bases and V by 3 bases; bases with no gene match: 6. Germline CDR1 and CDR2: SGHRS and YFSETQ. The CDR3 totals 15 residues. The CDR3 sequence: CASSWGQGVKETQYF. The CDR3 region has the DNA TGCGCCAGCAGCTGGGGACAGGGGGTAAAGGAGACCCAGTACTTC.

This chain connects TRBV10-2 to TRBJ2-1, with 7 bases aligning to TRBD2. Germline CDR1 and CDR2: WSHSY and SAAADI. The ends lost 4 bases at V and 3 bases at J; junction bases unmatched: 9. The CDR3 consists of 16 residues. The CDR3 region is CASSGNGRFHYNEQFF. The CDR3 bases are TGCGCCAGCAGTGGGAACGGGAGGTTCCACTACAATGAGCAGTTCTTC.

The chain carries TRBV25-1 and TRBJ1-1; the D is unclear. Germline V gives CDR1 MGHDK, CDR2 SYGVNS. The V end lost 4 bases, the J end lost 0 bases, and 12 bases lay between the germline ends. There are 15 residues in the CDR3. CDR3 nucleotides: TGTGCCAGCAGTGCGCAACAGAGCATGAACACTGAAGCTTTCTTT. Amino acids: CASSAQQSMNTEAFF.

The genes are TRBV11-2 and TRBJ2-7; 12 nucleotides line up with TRBD2. In germline, CDR1 is SGHAT, CDR2 FQNNGV. There are 17 residues in the CDR3. Germline trimming cut 5 bases from V and 3 bases from J; bases unmatched to any gene: 11. The CDR3 nucleotides are TGTGCCAGCAGCGCTCTATCCCTAGCGGGAGGGTTCTACGAGCAGTACTTC. Protein product: CASSALSLAGGFYEQYF.

The chain links TRBV18 to TRBJ1-1; 9 bases map to TRBD1. V trimming: 5 bases; J trimming: 5 bases; junction bases outside the gene matches: 6. This CDR3 comprises 14 residues. CDR1 and CDR2 from the germline V gene are KGHSH and LQKENI. For the CDR3, the DNA is TGTGCCAGCTCAGCACAGGGGGCAGAAACTGAAGCTTTCTTT. It yields the protein CASSAQGAETEAFF.

This clone showed up just once. The chain joins TRBV4-2 to TRBJ1-5, with 7 positions matching TRBD1. Unmatched junction bases numbered 9, after V lost 1 base and J lost 3 bases. The length of the CDR3 is 17 residues. From germline, CDR1 is LGHNA and CDR2 YNFKEQ. The CDR3 DNA sequence: TGTGCCAGCAGCCAAGTATTGAGCGACAGGGACAATCAGCCCCAGCATTTT. It yields the protein CASSQVLSDRDNQPQHF.

This clone has just a few counts. The chain recombines TRBV7-6 with TRBJ2-2, with 8 positions matching TRBD1. After removal of 4 bases from V and 4 bases from J, the junction contained 5 bases not matched to a gene. Germline assignment: CDR1 SGHVS and CDR2 FNYEAQ. The length of the CDR3 is 15 residues. This chain's CDR3 is CASSSQTGATGELFF. The CDR3 DNA is TGTGCCAGCAGCTCCCAGACAGGGGCCACCGGGGAGCTGTTTTTT. The whole variable domain, filled in from reference TRBV7-6 and TRBJ2-2, reads GAGVSQSPRYKVTKRGQDVALRCDPISGHVSLYWYRQALGQGPEFLTYFNYEAQQDKSGLPNDRFSAERPEGSISTLTIQRTEQRDSAMYRCASSSQTGATGELFFGEGSRLTVL.

The chain joins TRBV5-1 to TRBJ1-2; the match to TRBD1 covers 7 bases. V lost 0 bases and J lost 7; bases outside the gene matches: 9. Germline CDR1 is SGHRS and CDR2 is YFSETQ. The CDR3 has 15 residues. The CDR3 spells CASSLADRDIPGYTF. The CDR3 DNA reads TGCGCCAGCAGCTTGGCCGACAGGGATATCCCTGGCTACACCTTC.

In regard to this clone: The sample holds other DNA sequences that translate to the same CDR3. This chain uses TRBV18 with TRBJ1-1; D remains unclear. The CDR3 contains 13 residues. Germline loops: CDR1 KGHSH, CDR2 LQKENI. Trimming shortened V by 3 bases and J by 2 bases, and 7 bases separated the two germline ends. CDR3 nucleotides: TGTGCCAGCTCACCCAGTGAAAACACTGAAGCTTTCTTT. Amino acid sequence: CASSPSENTEAFF.

J is TRBJ1-5 and V is TRBV19; 8 bases line up with TRBD1. The length of the CDR3 is 15 residues. V trimming: 7 bases; J trimming: 4 bases; junction bases outside the gene matches: 9. Germline V gene data show CDR1 as LNHDA and CDR2 as SQIVND (reference sequence). CDR3 in amino acids: CASNPQQGANQPQHF. Written as DNA, the CDR3 is TGTGCCAGTAACCCTCAGCAGGGGGCTAATCAGCCCCAGCATTTT. The entire variable domain, with the rest obtained from reference TRBV19 and TRBJ1-5, is as follows: DGGITQSPKYLFRKEGQNVTLSCEQNLNHDAMYWYRQDPGQGLRLIYYSQIVNDFQKGDIAEGYSVSREKKESFPLTVTSAQKNPTAFYLCASNPQQGANQPQHFGDGTRLSIL.

This clone was recorded a few times. The chain carries TRBV10-3 and TRBJ2-3; D might be TRBD1 (5 bases). V was shortened by 6 bases and J by 0 bases, with 13 bases between the two germline ends. The CDR3 is 15 amino acids. Per germline, CDR1 ENHRY and CDR2 SYGVKD. Here the CDR3 reads CAIRADSFSTDTQYF. The CDR3 region has the DNA TGTGCCATCAGAGCCGACAGCTTTAGCACAGATACGCAGTATTTT.

This sequence joins TRBV5-1 and TRBJ1-2, with 8 bases matching TRBD1. The J segment lost 5 bases and the V segment lost 6 bases, leaving 6 bases of the junction unmatched. This CDR3 is 13 amino acids long. Germline CDR1 SGHRS, CDR2 YFSETQ. The CDR3 sequence: CASNPGQAYGYTF. The DNA of the CDR3 is TGCGCCAGCAATCCGGGACAGGCTTATGGCTACACCTTC.

The rearrangement links TRBV3-1 (or the pseudogene TRBV3-2) to TRBJ2-3; possibly TRBD1 for D (5 bases). This CDR3 contains 15 residues. V lost 0 bases to trimming and J lost 1 base, with 8 bases between them. Looked up from germline, CDR1 is LGHDT and CDR2 is YNNKEL (reference sequence). DNA for the CDR3: TGTGCCAGCAGCCAAGAAGGGGCCCGCACAGATACGCAGTATTTT. The encoded protein is CASSQEGARTDTQYF.

The chain has TRBV5-1 and TRBJ2-7; 9 positions agree with TRBD1. Per the germline V gene, CDR1 is SGHRS and CDR2 is YFSETQ. The CDR3 spans 14 residues. The V gene end was trimmed by 0 bases and the J gene end by 2 bases; junction bases not matched to a gene: 0. The DNA for the CDR3 is TGCGCCAGCAGCTTGGGGGACAGGGCCTACGAGCAGTACTTC. Translation: CASSLGDRAYEQYF.

DNA for the CDR3: TGCAGCGGAATTGGTGGTGAGGCAACTAATGAAAAACTGTTTTTT. This gives the protein CSGIGGEATNEKLFF. The chain couples TRBV29-1 to TRBJ1-4; D uncertain. CDR1 is SQVTM and CDR2 is ANQGSEA in the germline V gene. The CDR3 loop spans 15 amino acids. V lost 7 bases and J 0 bases, leaving 15 bases between the germline ends.